Listed here are 18 T cell receptor beta chains from one sample, sequenced in a study of cytomegalovirus exposure and HLA in healthy donors. The PCR ran on 60 Vbeta and 13 Jbeta primers. Here immunoSEQ multiplex PCR was the method, and the copy in TCRdb shows in-frame clones only, minus some. The sample lists approximately 72,000 clones, 78% occurring once. The sequenced sample was PBMCs. The receptors originated from a male donor in good health and CMV-seropositive.

V gene TRBV5-6 combines with J gene TRBJ1-5; 12 positions match TRBD1. V trimming: 3 bases; J trimming: 12 bases; junction bases outside the gene matches: 10. There are 15 residues in the CDR3. In germline, CDR1 is SGHDT, CDR2 YYEEEE. The CDR3 region has the DNA TGTGCCAGCAGCTCCGGGACAGGGGGCCCCGCGCGCCAGCATTTT. Translation gives CASSSGTGGPARQHF.

This rearrangement joins TRBV18 to TRBJ1-1; possibly TRBD1 for D (6 bases). Germline-derived CDR1 and CDR2 are KGHSH and LQKENI. This CDR3 region has 14 residues. Trimming cost V 2 bases and J 2 bases, with 9 bases left between them. Here the CDR3 DNA reads TGTGCCAGCTCACCAGACAGGCGAAACACTGAAGCTTTCTTT. It is translated as CASSPDRRNTEAFF.

Only a few counts were recorded for this clone. V gene TRBV28 combines with J gene TRBJ2-5, with D perhaps TRBD2 (6 bases). The J call is uncertain, as TRBJ2-7 better fits the DNA end. Germline V gene lookup returns CDR1 MDHEN and CDR2 SYDVKM. The CDR3 runs 17 residues. In nucleotides, the CDR3 is TGTGCCAGCAGTTACCCCGGCGGGGCCCGTCCGGAGGACGAGCAGTACTTC. It specifies CASSYPGGARPEDEQYF.

V gene TRBV15 combines with J gene TRBJ2-7; 9 bases line up with TRBD1. Trimming removed 1 base from V and 2 bases from J; junction bases left unmatched: 3. Germline V gene lookup returns CDR1 LNHNV and CDR2 YYDKDF (reference sequence). The CDR3 has 15 amino acids. The chain's CDR3 is CATSRGTGDPYEQYF. The CDR3 DNA reads as TGTGCCACCAGCAGAGGGACAGGGGATCCCTACGAGCAGTACTTC. Full variable domain (missing parts from reference TRBV15 and TRBJ2-7): DAMVIQNPRYQVTQFGKPVTLSCSQTLNHNVMYWYQQKSSQAPKLLFHYYDKDFNNEADTPDNFQSRRPNTSFCFLDIRSPGLGDTAMYLCATSRGTGDPYEQYFGPGTRLTVT.

V usage is TRBV11-2 and J usage is TRBJ2-1, with D maybe TRBD1 (6 bases). The CDR3 contains 16 residues. Trimming took 7 bases from V and 2 from J, leaving 18 bases between them. Germline-derived CDR1 and CDR2 are SGHAT and FQNNGV. The CDR3 is CASNPGTINTYNEQFF. The CDR3 bases are TGTGCCAGCAACCCCGGGACAATTAATACCTACAATGAGCAGTTCTTC.

In nucleotides, the CDR3 is TGCAGCGTCCAGGGACAGGGGGGAACTGAAGCTTTCTTT. This sequence encodes CSVQGQGGTEAFF. This chain uses TRBV29-1 with TRBJ1-1, with 11 bases that match TRBD1. CDR1 and CDR2 from the germline V gene are SQVTM and ANQGSEA. Trimming took 6 bases from V and 5 from J; bases not matched to a gene: 5. CDR3 length: 13 amino acids.

This clone has more than one count but fewer than ten. The chain couples TRBV21-1 to TRBJ1-1. TRBV21-1 is designated a pseudogene. The CDR3 extends over 17 amino acids. CDR3 nucleotides: TGTGCCAGCAGCAAAATCTCGGGGGGGGCGATGAACACTGAAGCTTTCTTT. Its translation is CASSKISGGAMNTEAFF.

This chain joins TRBV14 and TRBJ2-1; 10 bases map to TRBD1. The germline CDR1 and CDR2 sequences are SGHDN and FVKESK. Trimming cost V 4 bases and J 8 bases; bases outside gene matches: 5. The length of the CDR3 is 14 residues. The CDR3 is CASSPRQGAYEQFF. CDR3 sequence (DNA): TGTGCCAGCAGCCCCCGACAGGGGGCATATGAGCAGTTCTTC.

This clone is a singleton in its sample. The rearrangement links TRBV5-4 to TRBJ2-7, with TRBD2 matching 12 bases. With 4 bases clipped from V and 0 bases from J, the junction kept 5 bases outside the gene matches. The germline gives CDR1 SGHNT, CDR2 YYREEE (reference sequence). This CDR3 spans 16 amino acids. The CDR3 DNA reads TGTGCCAGCAGCCCACGGACTAGCGGGGTCTCCTACGAGCAGTACTTC. As protein: CASSPRTSGVSYEQYF.

The CDR3 loop is CASSPLRAGYGYTF. The CDR3 region has the DNA TGTGCCAGCAGCCCTTTGCGGGCTGGCTATGGCTACACCTTC. The V gene is TRBV5-4, the J gene TRBJ1-2; no clear D. V was clipped by 4 bases and J by 4 bases, with 14 bases between them. The CDR3 is made up of 14 amino acids. Germline values: CDR1 SGHNT, CDR2 YYREEE (reference sequence).

The rearrangement uses TRBV29-1 and TRBJ1-1; TRBD1 matches at 9 bases. The length of the CDR3 is 12 residues. Germline V CDR1 and CDR2: SQVTM, ANQGSEA. V trimming: 6 bases; J trimming: 10 bases; junction bases outside the gene matches: 9. The CDR3 region is CSVPGGDRVAFF. The CDR3 region has the DNA TGCAGCGTGCCAGGGGGGGACAGGGTAGCTTTCTTT.

The chain combines TRBV7-9 with TRBJ1-1, with 9 bases that match TRBD1. This CDR3 has 15 amino acids. J gave up 3 bases and V 4 bases, and 6 bases lay outside the gene matches. CDR1 SEHNR and CDR2 FQNEAQ come from the germline V gene (reference sequence). CDR3 coding DNA: TGTGCCAGCAGCTCTATGACAGGGGGTTACACTGAAGCTTTCTTT. Protein: CASSSMTGGYTEAFF.

The table lists this clone with many counts. V and J are TRBV6-5 and TRBJ2-1; 8 bases agree with TRBD2. Germline CDR1 MNHEY, CDR2 SVGAGI. The CDR3 has 12 residues. With V trimmed by 8 bases and J by 8 bases, 5 bases remained unmatched. CDR3 amino acids: CASSTGGDEQFF. CDR3 in DNA: TGTGCCAGCTCAACGGGGGGGGATGAGCAGTTCTTC.

V and J are TRBV7-2 and TRBJ2-5, with TRBD2 identical over 11 bases. V dropped 5 bases and J dropped 0; count of bases not matched to a gene: 5. Germline CDR1 and CDR2: SGHTA and FQGNSA. The CDR3 has 16 amino acids. The CDR3 DNA reads TGTGCCAGCAGCACTAGCGGGGGCTCGTACCAAGAGACCCAGTACTTC. Its translation: CASSTSGGSYQETQYF. Full variable domain (remainder filled in from reference TRBV7-2 and TRBJ2-5): GAGVSQSPSNKVTEKGKDVELRCDPISGHTALYWYRQSLGQGLEFLIYFQGNSAPDKSGLPSDRFSAERTGGSVSTLTIQRTQQEDSAVYLCASSTSGGSYQETQYFGPGTRLLVL.

The V and J genes are TRBV18 and TRBJ2-1, with D tentatively TRBD2 (5 bases). The CDR3 totals 16 residues. V lost 3 bases to trimming and J lost 3 bases, with 15 bases between them. CDR1 and CDR2 (germline): KGHSH, LQKENI. The CDR3 DNA is TGTGCCAGCTCACCCCCGGCACGGGGTGGCTACAATGAGCAGTTCTTC. Translating it yields CASSPPARGGYNEQFF.

This chain joins TRBV7-8 and TRBJ2-7; 8 bases map to TRBD2. V lost 5 bases, J lost 7 bases, and 7 bases stayed unmatched. Germline V gene lookup returns CDR1 SGHVS and CDR2 FQNEAQ. This CDR3 contains 13 residues. This chain's CDR3 is CASSAGGAEEQYF. In DNA form, the CDR3 reads TGTGCCAGCAGCGCCGGGGGGGCGGAAGAGCAGTACTTC.

J is TRBJ2-7 and V is TRBV25-1, with 11 bases lining up with TRBD1. From germline, CDR1 is MGHDK and CDR2 SYGVNS. V lost 2 bases and J lost 3; bases outside the gene matches: 6. This CDR3 spans 16 amino acids. CDR3 nucleotides: TGTGCCAGCAGTGAAGCTTCCGGGACAGGGGGCTACGAGCAGTACTTC. It codes for CASSEASGTGGYEQYF.

The chain uses TRBV4-2 and TRBJ1-5; D possibly corresponds to TRBD1 (5 bases). Trimming removed 0 bases at V and 3 bases at J, with 18 bases between. CDR1 is LGHNA, CDR2 YNFKEQ, per germline. The length of the CDR3 is 18 residues. This chain's CDR3 is CASSQDHSAGVHNQPQHF. The CDR3 bases are TGTGCCAGCAGCCAAGATCACTCGGCGGGGGTTCACAATCAGCCCCAGCATTTT.